The T cell receptor beta chain under discussion was sequenced for a study of post-analysis software for immune sequencing data. Whole-study results and caveats: TRBV5-6, TRBV5-1 and TRBV20-1 were among a handful of TRBV segments more frequent in patients than controls.

Unique molecular identifiers were carried by the TCR beta cDNA libraries. MiXCR, applied by TCRdb to the PCR reads, yields one record per CDR3 protein. Of about 400,000 distinct CDR3 sequences listed, around 33% are singletons. V was pared by 4 bases and J by 8 bases, with 12 bases of the junction left unmatched. Germline V gene lookup returns CDR1 SNHLY and CDR2 FYNNEI. The CDR3 is 15 amino acids. A note on this clonotype: Its antigen remains unknown.

This sequence originates from a girl between 5 and 17 years old with multiple sclerosis. The chain has TRBV2 and TRBJ1-2, with 8 nucleotides matching TRBD1. The specimen was blood. For the CDR3, the DNA is TGTGCCAGCAGTGGATATAAGCAGGGGGCGGAAGGCTACACCTTC. Residues: CASSGYKQGAEGYTF.